The 29 T cell receptor beta chains given below trace back to one sample, sequenced in a study of blood T cell repertoires in COVID-19. Produced via immunoSEQ multiplex PCR; TCRdb's table is partial and in-frame only. The table includes about 270,000 clones, approximately 83% detected once. Sequencing was done on a sample of peripheral blood. The receptors derive from a woman aged 50 to 60 who had recovered from COVID-19.

The V call is TRBV6-5, the J call TRBJ2-7, with a weak D call TRBD2 (6 bases). The CDR3 has 15 residues. Germline CDR1 and CDR2: MNHEY and SVGAGI. V lost 2 bases, J lost 0 bases, and 11 bases lay in between. The CDR3 protein is CASSYDGGSSYEQYF. The CDR3 DNA reads as TGTGCCAGCAGTTACGACGGGGGATCCTCCTACGAGCAGTACTTC.

The gene calls are TRBV7-4 and TRBJ1-5; TRBD1 matches at 7 bases. The CDR3 is made up of 17 amino acids. V dropped 1 base and J dropped 5; count of bases not matched to a gene: 11. From germline, CDR1 is SGHVT and CDR2 SQSDAQ. The CDR3 sequence: CASSLDTQDRRDQPQHF. CDR3 bases: TGTGCCAGCAGCTTAGACACGCAGGACAGGCGGGATCAGCCCCAGCATTTT.

This clone came up a few times. The chain recombines TRBV27 with TRBJ2-7; D may be TRBD1 (8 bases). This CDR3 has 15 residues. In germline, CDR1 is MNHEY, CDR2 SMNVEV (reference sequence). The V end was cut by 4 bases, the J end by 1 base, with 14 bases between. The CDR3 region has the DNA TGTGCCAGCAGTTCAGGACAGGGAGGGTCCTACGAGCAGTACTTC. Translation gives CASSSGQGGSYEQYF.

This rearrangement joins TRBV28 to TRBJ1-1; maybe TRBD1 (6 bases). The CDR3 has 15 amino acids. V was trimmed by 5 bases and J by 6 bases, leaving 19 bases between them. The germline V gene has CDR1 MDHEN and CDR2 SYDVKM. CDR3 DNA: TGTGCCAGCAGTCCACAGGACAGTTTGCGTCCTGAAGCTTTCTTT. The encoded protein is CASSPQDSLRPEAFF. The full variable domain, completed using reference TRBV28 and TRBJ1-1, is DVKVTQSSRYLVKRTGEKVFLECVQDMDHENMFWYRQDPGLGLRLIYFSYDVKMKEKGDIPEGYSVSREKKERFSLILESASTNQTSMYLCASSPQDSLRPEAFFGQGTRLTVV.

The chain recombines TRBV9 with TRBJ2-7, with TRBD1 identical over 7 bases. Germline V gene data show CDR1 as SGDLS and CDR2 as YYNGEE. The CDR3 extends over 16 amino acids. V was clipped by 0 bases and J by 3 bases; unmatched bases: 9. The CDR3 loop is CASSVGIGAGGYEQYF. In nucleotides, the CDR3 is TGTGCCAGCAGCGTAGGGATTGGGGCAGGGGGCTACGAGCAGTACTTC. The whole variable domain, filled in from reference TRBV9 and TRBJ2-7, reads DSGVTQTPKHLITATGQRVTLRCSPRSGDLSVYWYQQSLDQGLQFLIQYYNGEERAKGNILERFSAQQFPDLHSELNLSSLELGDSALYFCASSVGIGAGGYEQYFGPGTRLTVT.

The V call is TRBV18, the J call TRBJ2-7; D remains ambiguous. V was pared by 3 bases and J by 5 bases, with 17 bases between. The CDR3 is 15 amino acids. Germline CDR1 is KGHSH and CDR2 is LQKENI. CDR3 nucleotides: TGTGCCAGCTCACCCGGCCAGGTCACCTTCGACGAGCAGTACTTC. Its protein product is CASSPGQVTFDEQYF.

The CDR3 DNA is TGTGCCAGCAGCCACGGGACAGTTTCCTACGAGCAGTACTTC. This gives the protein CASSHGTVSYEQYF. The V gene is TRBV5-4, the J gene TRBJ2-7; 7 bases match TRBD1. Germline-derived CDR1 and CDR2 are SGHNT and YYREEE (reference sequence). The CDR3 is 14 residues long. V shed 4 bases and J 1 base; nucleotides not matched to a gene: 5.

This chain's CDR3 is CASSRDRGNGYTF. The CDR3, as DNA: TGTGCCAGTAGCCGGGACAGGGGGAATGGCTACACCTTC. The chain uses TRBV19 and TRBJ1-2, with 11 bases identical to TRBD1. The CDR3 consists of 13 residues. The J segment lost 6 bases and the V segment lost 6 bases, leaving 3 bases of the junction unmatched. The germline V gene encodes CDR1 LNHDA and CDR2 SQIVND (reference sequence).

Remarks on this clone: One junction end disagrees with the germline gene, perhaps due to a read error. V usage is TRBV6-1 and J usage is TRBJ1-1; 10 positions agree with TRBD1. The CDR3 sequence is 14 residues long. CDR1 is MNHNS and CDR2 is SASEGT in the germline V gene. CDR3 amino acids: CASSEAQRDRGGGF. Written as DNA, the CDR3 is TGTGCCAGCAGTGAAGCGCAGAGGGACAGGGGTGGCGGCTTT.

The chain joins TRBV3-1 (or the pseudogene TRBV3-2) to TRBJ1-3; no clear D. The CDR3 loop spans 14 amino acids. Between the trimmed V and J ends, which lost 4 bases and 0 bases, there was a span of 7 bases. CDR1 and CDR2 from the germline V gene are LGHDT and YNNKEL (reference sequence). The DNA of the CDR3 is TGTGCCAGCAGCCCCTTGAGCTCTGGAAACACCATATATTTT. It translates to CASSPLSSGNTIYF.

The J gene is TRBJ2-7, the V gene TRBV27, with D unresolved. The germline V and J ends were trimmed by 0 bases and 3 bases, with 15 bases remaining between them. This CDR3 has 16 amino acids. Looked up from germline, CDR1 is MNHEY and CDR2 is SMNVEV (reference sequence). The CDR3 here is CASSLSSGEVGYEQYF. For the CDR3, the DNA is TGTGCCAGCAGTTTATCCTCCGGCGAGGTAGGCTACGAGCAGTACTTC.

The chain links TRBV11-2 to TRBJ2-7; 7 bases line up with TRBD2. Germline CDR1 SGHAT, CDR2 FQNNGV. This CDR3 region has 18 residues. The J segment lost 0 bases and the V segment lost 1 base, leaving 12 bases of the junction unmatched. This CDR3 is CASSLVRRGGSGSYEQYF. CDR3 in DNA: TGTGCCAGCAGCTTAGTACGACGGGGCGGGAGTGGCTCCTACGAGCAGTACTTC.

V is TRBV5-1 and J is TRBJ2-7, with TRBD1 matching over 7 bases. Unmatched junction bases numbered 7, after V lost 4 bases and J lost 3 bases. Germline lookup yields CDR1 SGHRS and CDR2 YFSETQ. The CDR3 length is 14 residues. For the CDR3, the DNA is TGCGCCAGCAGCCCGGGACAGCTTAACTACGAGCAGTACTTC. This codes for CASSPGQLNYEQYF.

The V and J genes are TRBV4-1 and TRBJ2-1; 12 nucleotides align to TRBD2. The CDR3 loop spans 16 amino acids. Germline V gives CDR1 MGHRA, CDR2 YSYEKL. V lost 4 bases, J lost 4 bases, and 5 bases stayed unmatched. CDR3 nucleotide sequence: TGCGCCAGCAGCCCTGGACTAGCGGGGAAATACAATGAGCAGTTCTTC. This encodes CASSPGLAGKYNEQFF.

On this clone: Other nucleotide sequences in the sample specify the same CDR3. The chain carries TRBV7-2 and TRBJ2-3; the match to TRBD1 covers 9 bases. V was pared by 5 bases and J by 0 bases, with 3 bases of the junction left unmatched. This CDR3 comprises 15 residues. CDR1 and CDR2 from the germline V gene are SGHTA and FQGNSA. CDR3 nucleotide sequence: TGTGCCAGCAGCCTAGGACAGGGGAGCACAGATACGCAGTATTTT. Translating gives CASSLGQGSTDTQYF.

The CDR3 DNA is TGTGCCAGTAGTATAGGATGGACAGGGTTCTTCCACGAGCAGTACTTC. Protein sequence: CASSIGWTGFFHEQYF. V gene TRBV19 combines with J gene TRBJ2-7; TRBD1 matches 8 bases. CDR3 length equals 16 residues. Germline CDR1 and CDR2: LNHDA and SQIVND (reference sequence). V was clipped by 1 base and J by 5 bases; unmatched bases: 10.

The genes are TRBV27 and TRBJ2-7; 8 bases agree with TRBD1. The V gene's germline CDR1 is MNHEY and CDR2 SMNVEV (reference sequence). CDR3 size: 14 residues. The trim removed 2 bases at V and 3 bases at J, leaving 3 bases unmatched. DNA of the CDR3: TGTGCCAGCAGTTTAGGCAGGGGGCTCTACGAGCAGTACTTC. Translating it yields CASSLGRGLYEQYF.

Only one count was recorded for this clone. The V gene is TRBV18, the J gene TRBJ2-5; tentatively, D is TRBD2 (7 bases). V dropped 2 bases and J dropped 4 bases, with 17 bases sitting between them. The germline V gene encodes CDR1 KGHSH and CDR2 LQKENI. The CDR3 extends over 16 amino acids. This CDR3 reads CASSPTGRGSRETQYF. DNA of the CDR3: TGTGCCAGCTCACCAACAGGGAGGGGTTCCAGAGAGACCCAGTACTTC.

The chain uses TRBV27 and TRBJ1-5; a possible D gene is TRBD1 (5 bases). The V end was cut by 3 bases, the J end by 5 bases, with 17 bases between. Looked up from germline, CDR1 is MNHEY and CDR2 is SMNVEV (reference sequence). The CDR3 has 16 amino acids. Here the CDR3 DNA reads TGTGCCAGCAGTTTCGGGCAGGGACTTAGGGATCAGCCCCAGCATTTT. It specifies CASSFGQGLRDQPQHF.

The V call is TRBV27, the J call TRBJ1-4; weak D call: TRBD1 (5 bases). Germline CDR1 reads MNHEY; CDR2 reads SMNVEV (reference sequence). V was clipped by 3 bases and J by 8 bases, with 16 bases between them. The CDR3 loop spans 15 amino acids. The CDR3: CASSFAGGFREKLFF. Written as DNA, the CDR3 is TGTGCCAGCAGTTTCGCCGGGGGGTTTAGGGAAAAACTGTTTTTT.

The V and J genes are TRBV7-2 and TRBJ1-2; D gene unclear. The germline gives CDR1 SGHTA, CDR2 FQGNSA. CDR3 size: 12 residues. V was clipped by 9 bases and J by 8 bases, with 16 bases between them. DNA for the CDR3: TGTGCCAGTAGCAACGAGCGGGTCGGCTACACCTTC. Its protein product is CASSNERVGYTF.

The CDR3 sequence is CATSEAQGGEQFF. CDR3 sequence (DNA): TGTGCCACCAGTGAAGCCCAGGGTGGTGAGCAGTTCTTC. The chain recombines TRBV24-1 with TRBJ2-1, with D possibly matching TRBD1 (5 bases). The CDR3 length is 13 residues. Germline CDR1 reads KGHDR; CDR2 reads SFDVKD. Trimming took 4 bases from V and 9 from J, leaving 12 bases between them.

V usage is TRBV25-1 and J usage is TRBJ1-2; 7 nucleotides line up with TRBD1. The CDR3 is 16 residues long. Germline V gene data show CDR1 as MGHDK and CDR2 as SYGVNS. The ends lost 4 bases at V and 0 bases at J; junction bases unmatched: 8. CDR3 amino acids: CASSVQGDSSNYGYTF. The CDR3 DNA sequence: TGTGCCAGCAGTGTCCAGGGGGACAGCTCTAACTATGGCTACACCTTC.

This clone occurred a few times. The chain joins TRBV5-1 to TRBJ1-2; the match to TRBD1 covers 10 bases. This CDR3 has 15 residues. CDR1 and CDR2 (germline): SGHRS, YFSETQ. J gave up 6 bases and V 3 bases, and 8 bases lay outside the gene matches. CDR3 sequence (DNA): TGCGCCAGCAGCTGGGGACAGGGGAAGGGGCATGGCTACACCTTC. Its translation is CASSWGQGKGHGYTF.

This chain connects TRBV4-2 to TRBJ1-3; D might be TRBD1 (6 bases). Germline CDR1 and CDR2: LGHNA and YNFKEQ. V lost 4 bases, J lost 2 bases, and 21 bases lay in between. The CDR3 consists of 18 residues. CDR3 nucleotide sequence: TGTGCCAGCAGCCTCCCCAATGGACAGCTTAGAGCTGGAAACACCATATATTTT. Translating gives CASSLPNGQLRAGNTIYF.

The CDR3 coding sequence is TGCGCCAGCAGCTTGGACAGGGGTGCTGAAGCTTTCTTT. Its translation: CASSLDRGAEAFF. The V and J genes are TRBV5-1 and TRBJ1-1, with 7 bases that match TRBD1. CDR3 length: 13 residues. The germline V gene has CDR1 SGHRS and CDR2 YFSETQ. V was pared by 0 bases and J by 6 bases, with 2 bases of the junction left unmatched.

V gene TRBV4-3 combines with J gene TRBJ1-1, with D tentatively TRBD1 (6 bases). Trimming took off 4 bases at V and 2 bases at J, with 14 bases between the two ends. Germline-derived CDR1 and CDR2 are LGHNA and YSLEER. This CDR3 has 15 residues. The CDR3 region is CASSPWTEPNTEAFF. In DNA form, the CDR3 reads TGCGCCAGCAGCCCCTGGACAGAACCAAACACTGAAGCTTTCTTT.

V is TRBV24-1 and J is TRBJ1-1; 10 nucleotides agree with TRBD1. Germline V gene lookup returns CDR1 KGHDR and CDR2 SFDVKD. The length of the CDR3 is 13 residues. V lost 7 bases and J lost 3; bases outside the gene matches: 1. The CDR3 region has the DNA TGTGCCACCAGGGGACAGGGGTACACTGAAGCTTTCTTT. Protein product: CATRGQGYTEAFF.

The chain has TRBV30 and TRBJ2-3; D remains ambiguous. The ends were cut back, 2 bases at V and 1 base at J, with 7 bases in the middle. The CDR3 covers 13 residues. Germline values: CDR1 GTSNPN, CDR2 SVGIG (reference sequence). For the CDR3, the DNA is TGTGCCTGGAGTCTACCGGGCACAGATACGCAGTATTTT. This encodes CAWSLPGTDTQYF. The full variable domain, completed using reference TRBV30 and TRBJ2-3, is SQTIHQWPATLVQPVGSPLSLECTVEGTSNPNLYWYRQAAGRGLQLLFYSVGIGQISSEVPQNLSASRPQDRQFILSSKKLLLSDSGFYLCAWSLPGTDTQYFGPGTRLTVL.